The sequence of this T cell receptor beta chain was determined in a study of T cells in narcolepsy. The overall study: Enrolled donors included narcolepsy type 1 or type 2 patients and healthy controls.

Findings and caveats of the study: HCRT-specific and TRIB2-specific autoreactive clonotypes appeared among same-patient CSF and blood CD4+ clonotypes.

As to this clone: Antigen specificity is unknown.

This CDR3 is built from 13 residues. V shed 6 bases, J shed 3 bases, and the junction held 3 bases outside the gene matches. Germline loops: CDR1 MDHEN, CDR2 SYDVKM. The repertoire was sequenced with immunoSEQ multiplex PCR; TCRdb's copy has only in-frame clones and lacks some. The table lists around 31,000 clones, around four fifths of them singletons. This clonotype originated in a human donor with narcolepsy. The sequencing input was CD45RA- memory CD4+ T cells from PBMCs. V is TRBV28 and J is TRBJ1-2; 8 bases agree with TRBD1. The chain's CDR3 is CASRSGQDYGYTF. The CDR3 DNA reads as TGTGCCAGCAGATCGGGACAGGACTATGGCTACACCTTC.